The 20 T cell receptor beta chains given below trace back to one sample, sequenced in a study of a mutant IDH1 vaccine in newly diagnosed glioma. These receptors lack a known antigen. Measured with immunoSEQ multiplex PCR; TCRdb has only the in-frame clones, and not every one. This repertoire shows 60,000 to 100,000 clones, around 85% found once; its top ten account for approximately 0.8%. Time point noted: week 23, last vaccination. All doses held 300 ug of mutant IDH1 20-mer peptide, with topical imiquimod. The sequencing here drew on PBMCs, taken from a glioma patient whose treatment included an IDH1 peptide vaccine. These receptor sequences come from a woman aged 50 to 60 with glioma.

This clone was found a few times. This chain links TRBV7-3 with TRBJ1-1; D not certain. The germline V gene encodes CDR1 SGHTA and CDR2 FQGTGA. The V gene lost 5 bases and the J gene lost 4 bases, with 11 bases spanning the gap. CDR3 length equals 13 residues. CDR3 region: CASSVAGSTEAFF. The CDR3 coding sequence is TGTGCCAGCAGCGTCGCGGGGTCCACTGAAGCTTTCTTT. The variable domain in full, completed from reference TRBV7-3 and TRBJ1-1, reads GAGVSQTPSNKVTEKGKYVELRCDPISGHTALYWYRQSLGQGPEFLIYFQGTGAADDSGLPNDRFFAVRPEGSVSTLKIQRTERGDSAVYLCASSVAGSTEAFFGQGTRLTVV.

The rearrangement joins TRBV4-2 to TRBJ1-2; 10 bases match TRBD1. Per germline, CDR1 LGHNA and CDR2 YNFKEQ. With V trimmed by 2 bases and J by 5 bases, 5 bases remained unmatched. The CDR3 covers 15 residues. The CDR3: CASSQPPGQGYGYTF. Here the CDR3 DNA reads TGTGCCAGCAGCCAACCCCCGGGACAGGGGTATGGCTACACCTTC.

The chain joins TRBV5-8 to TRBJ2-3, with TRBD2 as a possible D gene (5 bases). The CDR3 has 14 residues. Trimming stripped 4 bases from V and 0 bases from J, with 9 bases between. CDR1 is SGHTS, CDR2 YDEGEE, per germline. The CDR3 protein is CASSPGGSTDTQYF. CDR3 DNA sequence: TGTGCCAGCAGCCCAGGCGGGAGCACAGATACGCAGTATTTT.

This chain connects TRBV6-5 to TRBJ1-6; no reliable D call. CDR1 is MNHEY, CDR2 SVGAGI, per germline. V gave up 0 bases and J gave up 9 bases, with 6 bases separating them. The CDR3 sequence is 13 residues long. In DNA form, the CDR3 reads TGTGCCAGCAGTTACTCGTTCCCTTCACCCCTCCACTTT. Its translation is CASSYSFPSPLHF.

The chain couples TRBV2 to TRBJ1-6; D is unclear. Between the trimmed V and J ends, which lost 6 bases and 0 bases, there was a span of 9 bases. CDR3 length: 15 amino acids. Germline V gene lookup returns CDR1 SNHLY and CDR2 FYNNEI. Here the CDR3 reads CASRDAGSYNSPLHF. The CDR3 DNA is TGTGCCAGCAGGGACGCGGGCTCCTATAATTCACCCCTCCACTTT.

The chain joins TRBV30 to TRBJ2-7, with a tentative D call TRBD1 (5 bases). CDR3 length: 15 amino acids. Germline V CDR1 and CDR2: GTSNPN, SVGIG (reference sequence). Deletions cut 0 bases from V and 4 bases from J, with 16 bases between. CDR3 in amino acids: CAWSVGSGSQYEQYF. The DNA of the CDR3 is TGTGCCTGGAGTGTAGGATCAGGGTCTCAGTACGAGCAGTACTTC.

The chain employs TRBV11-2 and TRBJ2-7, with TRBD2 identical over 13 bases. This CDR3 has 19 amino acids. Unmatched junction bases numbered 13, after V lost 5 bases and J lost 0 bases. In germline, CDR1 is SGHAT, CDR2 FQNNGV. DNA of the CDR3: TGTGCCAGCAGCCCCGCGACTAGCGGGAGGCTCGGGAGCTCCTACGAGCAGTACTTC. It translates to CASSPATSGRLGSSYEQYF.

The gene calls are TRBV10-3 and TRBJ1-1; tentative D call: TRBD1 (6 bases). The V end was cut by 10 bases, the J end by 4 bases, with 16 bases between. This CDR3 spans 13 amino acids. In germline, CDR1 is ENHRY, CDR2 SYGVKD. For the CDR3, the DNA is TGTGCCACCCTGGACAGCGTCCTCACTGAAGCTTTCTTT. This encodes CATLDSVLTEAFF.

The chain uses TRBV20-1 and TRBJ1-2; D is undetermined. The CDR3 totals 9 residues. CDR1 DFQATT and CDR2 SNEGSKA come from the germline V gene (reference sequence). Trimming left V 5 bases short and J 6 bases short, with 4 bases between. Here the CDR3 reads CSAPDGYTF. The CDR3 DNA reads TGCAGTGCTCCCGATGGCTACACCTTC.

The chain has TRBV4-2 and TRBJ2-7; unclear D gene. The CDR3 length is 16 residues. Trimming removed 1 base at V and 0 bases at J, with 13 bases between. Per the germline V gene, CDR1 is LGHNA and CDR2 is YNFKEQ. In DNA form, the CDR3 reads TGTGCCAGCAGCCAAGGGTTCGGGCTAAGCTCCTACGAGCAGTACTTC. As protein: CASSQGFGLSSYEQYF.

This clone has only a few counts. The J gene is TRBJ1-1, the V gene TRBV7-9; TRBD1 matches at 7 bases. The V segment lost 7 bases and the J segment 0 bases; nucleotides outside the gene matches: 5. Germline assignment: CDR1 SEHNR and CDR2 FQNEAQ (reference sequence). The CDR3 sequence is 14 residues long. CDR3 DNA sequence: TGTGCCAGCATCCCACAGGGGTTGAACACTGAAGCTTTCTTT. Encoded protein: CASIPQGLNTEAFF.

The V gene is TRBV7-9, the J gene TRBJ2-1; D is perhaps TRBD2 (6 bases). Germline values: CDR1 SEHNR, CDR2 FQNEAQ (reference sequence). V was clipped by 3 bases and J by 5 bases, with 14 bases between them. This CDR3 is 15 amino acids long. CDR3 amino acids: CASSFRGSDHNEQFF. CDR3 nucleotide sequence: TGTGCCAGCAGCTTTCGGGGGAGTGACCACAATGAGCAGTTCTTC.

The chain joins TRBV28 to TRBJ2-7; the D gene is possibly TRBD1 (5 bases). The CDR3 is 15 amino acids. Germline loops: CDR1 MDHEN, CDR2 SYDVKM. V was trimmed by 3 bases and J by 3 bases, leaving 15 bases between them. In DNA form, the CDR3 reads TGTGCCAGCAGTTTGGTTGCAGTAGGACACTACGAGCAGTACTTC. It specifies CASSLVAVGHYEQYF.

The chain uses TRBV12-2 and TRBJ2-5; the DNA was not compared with TRBD1, the D call given in the table. TRBV12-2 counts as a pseudogene. The CDR3 covers 15 residues. In DNA form, the CDR3 reads TGTGCAAGTCGCTTAGCTGTGCAGGGTGGGGAGACCCAGTACTTC. It yields the protein CASRLAVQGGETQYF.

The CDR3 nucleotides are TGCGCCAGCAGCCAAGATATCGAGACGGGGCCTTACAATGAGCAGTTCTTC. This sequence encodes CASSQDIETGPYNEQFF. The J gene is TRBJ2-1, the V gene TRBV4-1; D tentatively fits TRBD1 or TRBD2 (5 bases each). Trimming pared 0 bases from V and 4 bases from J, leaving 16 bases between. Germline-derived CDR1 and CDR2 are MGHRA and YSYEKL. The CDR3 sequence is 17 residues long.

The chain combines TRBV5-1 with TRBJ2-6; perhaps D is TRBD1 or TRBD2 (5 bases each). The CDR3 extends over 18 amino acids. The ends were cut back, 4 bases at V and 0 bases at J, with 17 bases in the middle. CDR1 is SGHRS and CDR2 is YFSETQ in the germline V gene. The CDR3 coding sequence is TGCGCCAGCAGCCTTCCCCCGGGACCGATCTCTGGGGCCAACGTCCTGACTTTC. It encodes CASSLPPGPISGANVLTF.

The CDR3 nucleotides read TGTGCCAGCACCGAAACCGGATACGAGCAGTACTTC. Translation: CASTETGYEQYF. This chain links TRBV6-1 with TRBJ2-7; D gene unclear. Germline V lookup: CDR1 MNHNS, CDR2 SASEGT. V lost 7 bases and J lost 4, with 11 bases in between. The CDR3 extends over 12 amino acids.

The chain uses TRBV5-4 and TRBJ2-1, with D perhaps TRBD1 or TRBD2 (5 bases each). The germline V gene has CDR1 SGHNT and CDR2 YYREEE (reference sequence). The CDR3 loop spans 13 amino acids. Trimming took 4 bases from V and 6 from J, leaving 11 bases between them. In DNA, the CDR3 is TGTGCCAGCAGCGGGGGAACGGCCAATGAGCAGTTCTTC. It encodes CASSGGTANEQFF.

CDR3 residues: CASSEGPVGANVLTF. As DNA, the CDR3 is TGTGCCAGCAGTGAAGGGCCGGTTGGGGCCAACGTCCTGACTTTC. The genes are TRBV2 and TRBJ2-6; D is unclear. Germline V lookup: CDR1 SNHLY, CDR2 FYNNEI. The CDR3 is made up of 15 amino acids. The V and J ends lost 1 base and 3 bases respectively, with 7 bases between them.

Only a few counts were recorded for this clone. V usage is TRBV7-9 and J usage is TRBJ2-1; possibly TRBD2 for D (6 bases). Trimming removed 0 bases at V and 5 bases at J, with 8 bases between. In germline, CDR1 is SEHNR, CDR2 FQNEAQ (reference sequence). The CDR3 runs 14 residues. The CDR3: CASSLAGRNNEQFF. CDR3 nucleotides: TGTGCCAGCAGCTTAGCGGGGAGGAACAATGAGCAGTTCTTC.